This is a list of T cell receptor beta chains from one sample in a study of blood T cell repertoires in COVID-19. Using immunoSEQ multiplex PCR, the repertoire was profiled, and TCRdb retains in-frame clones only, with some absent. The repertoire holds roughly 230,000 clones, with 65% to 85% as singletons. Sequenced: peripheral blood. These receptor sequences come from a woman older than 75 with acute or convalescent COVID-19. Both conserved end residues are part of each CDR3. Each record gives: J gene, V gene, CDR3 protein.

TRBJ1-1 TRBV29-1 CSVDYQGTLSEAFF
TRBJ1-3 TRBV5-8 CASSLEGSGNTIYF
TRBJ2-1 TRBV15 CATSRRRQGDEQFF
TRBJ2-5 TRBV7-2 CASSYSGNQETQYF
TRBJ2-2 TRBV5-4 CASSSGSGTGELFF
TRBJ2-7 TRBV12-5 CASGLGRQGMDEQYF
TRBJ2-1 TRBV12-5 CASADYAGGWNEQFF
TRBJ2-3 TRBV30 CAWSPSRTGTDTQYF
TRBJ1-2 TRBV6-5 CASSAPGLNYGYTF
TRBJ1-2 TRBV3-1/TRBV3-2 CASSLSGTGQGYTF
TRBJ1-3 TRBV5-6 CASSYWSSGNTIYF
TRBJ1-1 TRBV6-5 CASRPAGGNTEAFF
TRBJ1-2 TRBV19 CASTTGTGGVGYTF
TRBJ1-3 TRBV14 CASSHGSMERSSGNTIYF
TRBJ1-3 TRBV5-8 CASSLHTSSGNTIYF
TRBJ2-7 TRBV5-4 CASSSRLAGIYEQYF
TRBJ2-2 TRBV2 CASVITGAANTGELFF
TRBJ2-3 TRBV6-6 CASSRKGTSEPDTQYF
TRBJ2-5 TRBV12-5 CASGLGPSGTQYF
TRBJ2-5 TRBV12-5 CASGLVTGGSQETQYF
TRBJ2-2 TRBV14 CASSKRTGNTGELFF
TRBJ2-1 TRBV6-5 CASVRGDKHNEQFF
TRBJ1-2 TRBV5-6 CASSLIGAGYTF
TRBJ2-3 TRBV7-2 CASSLRGPGVTDTQYF
TRBJ2-2 TRBV2 CASSRGTLTGELFF
TRBJ1-6 TRBV29-1 CSVKQGGSPLHF
TRBJ2-1 TRBV4-2 CASSRVGTSGDPYNEQFF
TRBJ1-2 TRBV3-1/TRBV3-2 CASSQDVIYYGYTF
TRBJ2-5 TRBV24-1 CATSDRDGGIETQYF
TRBJ1-5 TRBV15 CATSRSLGTGNQPQHF
TRBJ1-6 TRBV2 CASSGQGGHSPLHF
TRBJ1-2 TRBV15 CATSRDRGSVSGYTF
TRBJ2-7 TRBV30 CAWCKTGTGVVYEQYF
TRBJ1-5 TRBV3-1/TRBV3-2 CASSLSGGAQPQHF
TRBJ2-1 TRBV19 CASSRGLYSSSYNEQFF
TRBJ1-1 TRBV6-6 CASTGTTNTEAFF
TRBJ1-1 TRBV3-1/TRBV3-2 CASSQDGARSEAFF
TRBJ2-7 TRBV3-1/TRBV3-2 CASSFTGTGYEQYF
TRBJ2-3 TRBV2 CASSEGGQGAHTDTQYF
TRBJ2-2 TRBV6-1 CASSEDLGAGELFF
TRBJ2-3 TRBV3-1/TRBV3-2 CASSHTGTGSDTQYF
TRBJ2-1 TRBV6-4 CASSYDSSVYNEQFF
TRBJ1-1 TRBV5-4 CASWDGQPGTEAFF
TRBJ2-7 TRBV19 CASSRDIASYEQYF
TRBJ1-1 TRBV3-1/TRBV3-2 CASSQDRVLPEAFF
TRBJ2-1 TRBV3-1/TRBV3-2 CASSSAGEGQFF
TRBJ2-7 TRBV15 CATSRTGGLSEQYF
TRBJ1-2 TRBV19 CASSLSGTGVFYGYTF
TRBJ1-4 TRBV27 CASSFEGARDEKLFF
TRBJ2-3 TRBV19 CASRLTSGIRGYTDTQYF
TRBJ2-3 TRBV7-8 CASSLLTSGGPEDTQYF